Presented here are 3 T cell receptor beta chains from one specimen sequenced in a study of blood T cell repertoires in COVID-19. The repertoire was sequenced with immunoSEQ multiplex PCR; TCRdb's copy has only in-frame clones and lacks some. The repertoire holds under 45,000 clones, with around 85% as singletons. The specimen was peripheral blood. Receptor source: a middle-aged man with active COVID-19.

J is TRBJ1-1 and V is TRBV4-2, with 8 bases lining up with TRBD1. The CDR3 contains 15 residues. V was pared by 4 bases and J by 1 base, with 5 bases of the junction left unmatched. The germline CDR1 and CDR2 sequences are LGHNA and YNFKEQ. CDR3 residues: CASSPMTGENTEAFF. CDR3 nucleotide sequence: TGTGCCAGCAGCCCGATGACAGGGGAGAACACTGAAGCTTTCTTT.

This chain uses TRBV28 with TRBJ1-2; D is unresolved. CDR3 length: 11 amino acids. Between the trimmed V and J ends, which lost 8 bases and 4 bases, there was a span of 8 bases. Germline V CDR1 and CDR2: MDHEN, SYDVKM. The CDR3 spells CASQGGYGYTF. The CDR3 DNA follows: TGTGCCAGCCAAGGAGGCTATGGCTACACCTTC.

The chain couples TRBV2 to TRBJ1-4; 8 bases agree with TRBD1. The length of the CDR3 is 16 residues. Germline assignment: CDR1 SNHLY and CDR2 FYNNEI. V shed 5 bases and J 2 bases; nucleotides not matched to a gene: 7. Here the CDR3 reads CASSLYSGGTNEKLFF. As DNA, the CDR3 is TGTGCCAGCAGTTTGTACTCAGGGGGCACTAATGAAAAACTGTTTTTT.